These 9 T cell receptor beta chains share one sample of origin, sequenced in a study of T-cell memory formation after mild COVID-19. A single record per CDR3 protein comes from TCRdb applying MiXCR to the 5' RACE reads. This table holds about 350,000 distinct CDR3 sequences, roughly 15% found once. The sequenced material came from PBMCs or a T cell subset sorted from them (not recorded which). The receptors were gathered from a young man who had mild COVID-19 (a few samples of this study predate the infection). Cell type and time point are not known.

The chain links TRBV30 to TRBJ1-1; D is perhaps TRBD1 (6 bases). CDR1 and CDR2 (germline): GTSNPN, SVGIG (reference sequence). The CDR3 has 11 amino acids. V dropped 2 bases and J dropped 9 bases, with 10 bases sitting between them. This CDR3 is CAWSITGQAFF. CDR3 sequence (DNA): TGTGCCTGGAGTATAACAGGGCAAGCTTTCTTT.

This clonotype has ten or more counts. The chain employs TRBV5-1 and TRBJ2-1; tentative D call: TRBD2 (5 bases). This CDR3 spans 14 amino acids. Trimming took 0 bases from V and 6 from J, leaving 10 bases between them. CDR1 is SGHRS, CDR2 YFSETQ, per germline. CDR3 in amino acids: CASSLVLAGNEQFF. The CDR3 DNA follows: TGCGCCAGCAGCTTGGTTCTAGCTGGCAATGAGCAGTTCTTC.

CDR3 nucleotides: TGTGCCAGCAGTTCATGGACTGTTCCCCCTAGTTACGAGCAGTACTTC. Its translation is CASSSWTVPPSYEQYF. This chain joins TRBV12-3 or TRBV12-4 and TRBJ2-7, with D possibly being TRBD2 (5 bases). The germline V and J ends were trimmed by 4 bases and 4 bases, with 20 bases remaining between them. The CDR3 has 16 amino acids.

This CDR3 reads CASSVAPSLRQGYTEAFF. For the CDR3, the DNA is TGTGCCAGCAGCGTAGCGCCGTCCCTGAGACAGGGTTACACTGAAGCTTTCTTT. This chain links TRBV9 with TRBJ1-1; 7 nucleotides match TRBD1. Germline V CDR1 and CDR2: SGDLS, YYNGEE. This CDR3 spans 18 amino acids. V lost 0 bases and J lost 3; bases outside the gene matches: 14.

This chain joins TRBV7-9 and TRBJ2-2; TRBD2 aligns across 7 bases. The CDR3 extends over 15 amino acids. The V segment lost 8 bases and the J segment 0 bases; nucleotides outside the gene matches: 6. Germline lookup yields CDR1 SEHNR and CDR2 FQNEAQ (reference sequence). The CDR3 loop is CASGLAETNTGELFF. CDR3 sequence (DNA): TGTGCCAGCGGTCTAGCGGAAACGAACACCGGGGAGCTGTTTTTT.

This clonotype has ten or more counts. The chain recombines TRBV10-1 with TRBJ2-7; 14 nucleotides align to TRBD2. The CDR3 spans 16 residues. Trimming at V came to 0 bases and at J to 3 bases, leaving 1 base not matched to a gene. CDR1 and CDR2 from the germline V gene are WNHNN and SYGVQD (reference sequence). The CDR3 reads CASSESGLAGDYEQYF. CDR3 nucleotides: TGCGCCAGCAGTGAGTCGGGACTAGCGGGGGACTACGAGCAGTACTTC.

V usage is TRBV6-6 and J usage is TRBJ2-1; D ambiguous. The CDR3 extends over 11 amino acids. Per germline, CDR1 MNHNY and CDR2 SVGAGI (reference sequence). V lost 0 bases to trimming and J lost 10 bases, with 4 bases between them. CDR3 sequence reads: CASSYSLEQFF. In DNA form, the CDR3 reads TGTGCCAGCAGTTACTCCCTAGAGCAGTTCTTC.

The DNA of the CDR3 is TGTGCCAGTAGTATAGGGGCAGGGGTTGAGCAGTTCTTC. Translating it yields CASSIGAGVEQFF. This sequence joins TRBV19 and TRBJ2-1; D perhaps matches TRBD1 (6 bases). Between the trimmed V and J ends, which lost 1 base and 9 bases, there was a span of 10 bases. CDR3 length: 13 amino acids. Per the germline V gene, CDR1 is LNHDA and CDR2 is SQIVND (reference sequence).

J is TRBJ2-5 and V is TRBV29-1, with TRBD2 identical over 8 bases. The CDR3 contains 13 residues. In germline, CDR1 is SQVTM, CDR2 ANQGSEA. The junction had 6 bases not matched to a gene; V was cut back by 5 bases and J by 4 bases. The CDR3 DNA sequence: TGCAGCGTTCGGGGGGGTTTGGTAGAGACCCAGTACTTC. This sequence encodes CSVRGGLVETQYF.